This TCR beta chain derives from a study of cytomegalovirus exposure and HLA in healthy donors. PCR employed 60 Vbeta and 13 Jbeta primers. Assay used: immunoSEQ multiplex PCR; TCRdb lists only in-frame clones, some missing. Of 65,000 to 90,000 clones in the sample, roughly 78% were seen once. Notes on the study in general: TCR beta chain V- and J-gene trimming was linked, in a later analysis, to a missense variant in DCLRE1C. Most of the TCR beta V segments (in an earlier analysis) were productive either about 87% or about 30% of the time. TRBV6-2, TRBV6-3 and some other V segments were unresolvable in 87-base-pair reads.

The CDR3 sequence is 16 residues long. Trimming left V 0 bases short and J 0 bases short, with 10 bases between. CDR1 and CDR2 (germline): SGHNT, YYREEE (reference sequence). A word on this clone: The antigen is not known.

This receptor was taken from a woman in her thirties or forties in good health and CMV-seropositive. The V and J genes are TRBV5-4 and TRBJ1-5; possibly TRBD1 for D (6 bases). Sequencing was performed on PBMCs. In nucleotides, the CDR3 is TGTGCCAGCAGCTTGGATGCAGGGGCTAGCAATCAGCCCCAGCATTTT. Amino acids: CASSLDAGASNQPQHF.